One T cell receptor (beta chain) is described in this entry. The data belong to a study of T cell changes during pregnancy in multiple sclerosis. Some clones are missing from TCRdb's copy, which holds only in-frame ones; the method was immunoSEQ multiplex PCR. The table records tens of thousands of clones, more than 85% of them present only once. The CDR3 is 14 residues long. In germline, CDR1 is GTSNPN, CDR2 SVGIG (reference sequence). The junction had 5 bases not matched to a gene; V was cut back by 4 bases and J by 2 bases. The input for sequencing was peripheral blood, taken in the first trimester of pregnancy. This chain uses TRBV30 with TRBJ1-5; 7 bases fit TRBD1. This clonotype was obtained from a female donor with multiple sclerosis, enrolled in a pregnancy study. CDR3 sequence reads: CAWTAGGGNQPQHF. CDR3 sequence (DNA): TGTGCCTGGACCGCAGGGGGAGGCAATCAGCCCCAGCATTTT. The complete variable domain, with remaining parts taken from reference TRBV30 and TRBJ1-5, reads SQTIHQWPATLVQPVGSPLSLECTVEGTSNPNLYWYRQAAGRGLQLLFYSVGIGQISSEVPQNLSASRPQDRQFILSSKKLLLSDSGFYLCAWTAGGGNQPQHFGDGTRLSIL.